This entry features one T cell receptor (beta chain) sequence. Under the authors' procedure: Using reference gene primer amplification, nucleated cell counts were estimated. Sequencing used immunoSEQ multiplex PCR; TCRdb keeps in-frame clones, though not all of them. V, J and clone size are taken as reported in that table, and D and trimming were inferred from the DNA itself. The profile covers about 380,000 clones, with 70% to 90% appearing a single time and 1% to 1.5% taken by the ten largest. These data originate in a study of blood T cell repertoires in COVID-19. Study overall: Sites across the United States, Italy and Spain contributed samples from acute and convalescent COVID-19. T cells, B-cell-depleted T cells, or PBMCs provided the cDNA or gDNA that served as material.

The V segment lost 6 bases and the J segment 3 bases; nucleotides outside the gene matches: 4. CDR3 size: 13 residues. Germline CDR1 reads LGHNT; CDR2 reads FRNRAP. The chain carries TRBV12-5 and TRBJ1-2; 7 nucleotides match TRBD1. Sequences were obtained from peripheral blood. The receptor comes from a middle-aged man with acute or convalescent COVID-19. The CDR3 sequence is CASGAGTDYGYTF. In nucleotides, the CDR3 is TGTGCTAGTGGGGCCGGGACAGACTATGGCTACACCTTC.